These T cell receptor beta chains were read from a single sample in a study of blood T cell repertoires in COVID-19. Clones were read by immunoSEQ multiplex PCR, and TCRdb kept only the in-frame ones, dropping some. This sample has roughly 92,000 clones, with 80% to 90% found just once. Sequencing used peripheral blood. The receptors come from a human donor with acute or convalescent COVID-19. The donor label of this sample is uncertain. Each CDR3 is given with its conserved first and last residue. Each record gives: CDR3 protein, CDR3 DNA, J gene, V gene, D gene, CDR3 length, clone size. A D gene is named only where the DNA matches it firmly. The size entry is marked missing in some rows and otherwise reads once, few, many or a size class.

CDR3aa: CAWTSGAPTNEKLFF
CDR3nt: TGTGCCTGGACCTCAGGGGCACCAACTAATGAAAAACTGTTTTTT
j_gene: TRBJ1-4
v_gene: TRBV30
d_gene: -
len: 15
abundance: -

CDR3aa: CASSIGSRNLNQPQHF
CDR3nt: TGTGCCAGTAGTATAGGGAGCCGCAACCTTAATCAGCCCCAGCATTTT
j_gene: TRBJ1-5
v_gene: TRBV19
d_gene: -
len: 16
abundance: few

CDR3aa: CASSTQNMNTEAFF
CDR3nt: TGTGCCAGTAGTACACAAAATATGAACACTGAAGCTTTCTTT
j_gene: TRBJ1-1
v_gene: TRBV19
d_gene: -
len: 14
abundance: once

CDR3aa: CASRTGLASTDTQYF
CDR3nt: TGTGCCAGCAGGACGGGACTAGCGTCCACAGATACGCAGTATTTT
j_gene: TRBJ2-3
v_gene: TRBV5-4
d_gene: TRBD2
len: 15
abundance: -

CDR3aa: CASSQERGTGELFF
CDR3nt: TGTGCCAGCAGCCAAGAAAGAGGAACCGGGGAGCTGTTTTTT
j_gene: TRBJ2-2
v_gene: TRBV4-2
d_gene: -
len: 14
abundance: -

CDR3aa: CASSQAGGGPSTDTQYF
CDR3nt: TGCGCCAGCAGCCAGGCTGGGGGAGGGCCTAGCACAGATACGCAGTATTTT
j_gene: TRBJ2-3
v_gene: TRBV4-3
d_gene: TRBD2
len: 17
abundance: -

CDR3aa: CASSPGVAFAGNTIYF
CDR3nt: TGTGCCAGCAGCCCCGGGGTGGCTTTTGCTGGAAACACCATATATTTT
j_gene: TRBJ1-3
v_gene: TRBV7-8
d_gene: -
len: 16
abundance: -

CDR3aa: CAISHNPIAGGQETQYF
CDR3nt: TGTGCCATCAGTCACAACCCCATAGCGGGGGGTCAAGAGACCCAGTACTTC
j_gene: TRBJ2-5
v_gene: TRBV10-3
d_gene: TRBD2
len: 17
abundance: -

CDR3aa: CASKERQGPTDTQYF
CDR3nt: TGTGCCAGCAAGGAAAGACAGGGGCCGACAGATACGCAGTATTTT
j_gene: TRBJ2-3
v_gene: TRBV2
d_gene: TRBD1
len: 15
abundance: -

CDR3aa: CASSLRQAEKLFF
CDR3nt: TGTGCCAGCAGTTTGAGGCAAGCCGAAAAACTGTTTTTT
j_gene: TRBJ1-4
v_gene: TRBV12-3/TRBV12-4
d_gene: -
len: 13
abundance: once

CDR3aa: CASSSPSGNTEAFF
CDR3nt: TGCGCCAGCAGCTCCCCCTCAGGGAACACTGAAGCTTTCTTT
j_gene: TRBJ1-1
v_gene: TRBV5-1
d_gene: -
len: 14
abundance: few

CDR3aa: CASSQDLGGGVYEQYF
CDR3nt: TGTGCCAGCAGCCAAGATCTCGGCGGGGGGGTATACGAGCAGTACTTC
j_gene: TRBJ2-7
v_gene: TRBV3-1/TRBV3-2
d_gene: TRBD2
len: 16
abundance: -

CDR3aa: CASSQPGGANVATF
CDR3nt: TGTGCCAGCAGCCAACCAGGGGGCGCAAACGTGGCCACCTTC
j_gene: TRBJ1-2
v_gene: TRBV7-9
d_gene: TRBD1
len: 14
abundance: -